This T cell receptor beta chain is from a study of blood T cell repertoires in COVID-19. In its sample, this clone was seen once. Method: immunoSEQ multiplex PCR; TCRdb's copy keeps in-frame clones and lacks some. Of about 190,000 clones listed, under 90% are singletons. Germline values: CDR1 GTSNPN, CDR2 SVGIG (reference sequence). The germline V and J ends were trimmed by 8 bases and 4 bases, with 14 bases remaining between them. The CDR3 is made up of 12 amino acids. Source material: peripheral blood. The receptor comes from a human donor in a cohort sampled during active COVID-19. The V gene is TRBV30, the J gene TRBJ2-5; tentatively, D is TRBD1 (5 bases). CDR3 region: CAIGQLRETQYF. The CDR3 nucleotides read TGTGCCATTGGACAACTAAGAGAGACCCAGTACTTC.